What follows are 5 T cell receptor beta chains derived from one specimen sequenced in a study of T cells in localized non-small cell lung cancer. Only in-frame clones appear in the TCRdb table, and some are missing; sequencing was by immunoSEQ multiplex PCR. This sample has about 24,000 clones, with around 90% found just once. Source: peripheral blood, taken before any cancer treatment. The source of these receptors is a woman aged 40-75 years with stage I lung adenocarcinoma.

This chain connects TRBV2 to TRBJ2-3; D is unclear. The CDR3 is 11 amino acids. The germline V gene encodes CDR1 SNHLY and CDR2 FYNNEI. V was shortened by 5 bases and J by 3 bases, with 3 bases between the two germline ends. The CDR3 bases are TGTGCCAGCAGTTATACAGATACGCAGTATTTT. Protein: CASSYTDTQYF.

The chain couples TRBV5-1 to TRBJ1-1, with D perhaps TRBD1 (6 bases). The V gene's germline CDR1 is SGHRS and CDR2 YFSETQ. The V gene lost 4 bases and the J gene lost 4 bases, with 20 bases spanning the gap. The CDR3 has 16 amino acids. The CDR3 DNA sequence: TGCGCCAGCAGCACCGGTCCTCAGGGGAGGGCCACTGAAGCTTTCTTT. Amino acids: CASSTGPQGRATEAFF.

The chain combines TRBV7-3 with TRBJ2-5; maybe TRBD2 (6 bases). This CDR3 spans 15 amino acids. CDR1 is SGHTA and CDR2 is FQGTGA in the germline V gene. The V end lost 5 bases, the J end lost 1 base, and 14 bases lay between the germline ends. CDR3 loop: CASSPSGGIQETQYF. CDR3 sequence (DNA): TGTGCCAGCAGCCCTTCTGGGGGGATCCAAGAGACCCAGTACTTC.

The rearrangement joins TRBV30 to TRBJ2-1, with TRBD1 matching over 7 bases. This CDR3 region has 12 residues. Germline trimming cut 0 bases from V and 9 bases from J; bases unmatched to any gene: 2. Germline CDR1 GTSNPN, CDR2 SVGIG (reference sequence). CDR3 nucleotides: TGTGCCTGGAGTGTACAGGGGATTGAGCAGTTCTTC. This gives the protein CAWSVQGIEQFF.

This chain connects TRBV10-2 to TRBJ2-7, with TRBD2 matching 7 bases. Trimming cost V 4 bases and J 0 bases; bases outside gene matches: 12. The germline V gene has CDR1 WSHSY and CDR2 SAAADI. CDR3 size: 17 residues. The CDR3 here is CASSGVAGRFISYEQYF. The CDR3 DNA is TGCGCCAGCAGTGGGGTAGCGGGTCGGTTTATCTCCTACGAGCAGTACTTC.